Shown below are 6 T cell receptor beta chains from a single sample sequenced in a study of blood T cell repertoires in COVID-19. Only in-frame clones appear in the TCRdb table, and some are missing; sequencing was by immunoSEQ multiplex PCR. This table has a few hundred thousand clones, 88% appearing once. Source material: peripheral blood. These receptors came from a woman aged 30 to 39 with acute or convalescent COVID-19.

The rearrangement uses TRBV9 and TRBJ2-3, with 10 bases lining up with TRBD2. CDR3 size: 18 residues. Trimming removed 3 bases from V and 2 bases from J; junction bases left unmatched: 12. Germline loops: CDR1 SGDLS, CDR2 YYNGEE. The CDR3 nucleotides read TGTGCCAGCAGCGACCTCCAGCGGGAGGGCCGTCTCACAGATACGCAGTATTTT. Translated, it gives CASSDLQREGRLTDTQYF.

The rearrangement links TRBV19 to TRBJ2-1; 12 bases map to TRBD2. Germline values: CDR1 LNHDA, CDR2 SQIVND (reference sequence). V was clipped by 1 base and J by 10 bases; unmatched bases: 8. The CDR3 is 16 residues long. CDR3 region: CASSIVASGRAREQFF. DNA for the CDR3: TGTGCCAGTAGTATAGTTGCTAGCGGGAGGGCTCGGGAGCAGTTCTTC.

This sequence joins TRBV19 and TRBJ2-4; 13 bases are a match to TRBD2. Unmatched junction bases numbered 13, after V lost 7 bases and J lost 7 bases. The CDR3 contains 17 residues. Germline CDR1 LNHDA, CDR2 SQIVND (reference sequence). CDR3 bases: TGTGCCAGTACCGATCCTGGGACTAGCGGGATACTTAACATTCAGTACTTC. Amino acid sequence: CASTDPGTSGILNIQYF.

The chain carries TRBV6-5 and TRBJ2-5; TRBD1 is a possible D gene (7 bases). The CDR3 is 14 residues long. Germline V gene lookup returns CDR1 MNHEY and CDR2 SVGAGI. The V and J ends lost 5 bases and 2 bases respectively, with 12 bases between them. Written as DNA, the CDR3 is TGTGCCAGCAGTCCGGGGGACAGTCAAGAGACCCAGTACTTC. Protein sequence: CASSPGDSQETQYF.

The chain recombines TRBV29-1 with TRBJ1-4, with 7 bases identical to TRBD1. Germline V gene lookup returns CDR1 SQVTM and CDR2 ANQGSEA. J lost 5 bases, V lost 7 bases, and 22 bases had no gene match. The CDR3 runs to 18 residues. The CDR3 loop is CSALTLRQGLGTNEKLFF. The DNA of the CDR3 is TGCAGCGCCCTTACACTGAGACAGGGTTTAGGGACGAATGAAAAACTGTTTTTT.

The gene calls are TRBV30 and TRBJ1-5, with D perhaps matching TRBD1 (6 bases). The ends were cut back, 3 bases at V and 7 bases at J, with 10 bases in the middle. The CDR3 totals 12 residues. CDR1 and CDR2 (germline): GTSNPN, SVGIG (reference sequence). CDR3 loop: CAWSLGQQPQHF. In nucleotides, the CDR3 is TGTGCCTGGAGCCTAGGACAGCAGCCCCAGCATTTT.